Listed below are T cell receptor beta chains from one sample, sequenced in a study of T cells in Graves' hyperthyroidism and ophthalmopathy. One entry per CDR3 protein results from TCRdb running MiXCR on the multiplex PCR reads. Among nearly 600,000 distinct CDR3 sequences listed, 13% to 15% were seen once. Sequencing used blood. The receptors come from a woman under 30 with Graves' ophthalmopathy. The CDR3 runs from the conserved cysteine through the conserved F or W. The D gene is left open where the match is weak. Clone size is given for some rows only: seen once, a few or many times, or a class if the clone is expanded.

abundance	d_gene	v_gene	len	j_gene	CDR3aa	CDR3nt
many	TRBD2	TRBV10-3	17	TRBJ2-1	CAISRGLAGGRLNEQFF	TGTGCCATCAGTAGGGGACTAGCGGGAGGGCGGCTTAATGAGCAGTTCTTC
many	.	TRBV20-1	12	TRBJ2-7	CSASTGYYEQYF	TGCAGTGCTAGCACGGGATACTACGAGCAGTACTTC
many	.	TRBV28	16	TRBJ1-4	CASSLTGADSNEKLFF	TGTGCCAGCAGCCTAACCGGGGCAGACTCTAATGAAAAACTGTTTTTT
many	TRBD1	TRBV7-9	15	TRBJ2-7	CASRDGAGGMYEQYF	TGTGCCAGCAGGGACGGGGCAGGGGGCATGTACGAGCAGTACTTC
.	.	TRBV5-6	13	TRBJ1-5	CASSQAGIQPQHF	TGTGCCAGCAGCCAGGCGGGAATTCAGCCCCAGCATTTT
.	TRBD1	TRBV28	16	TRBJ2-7	CASSLLLRQGTYEQYF	TGTGCCAGCAGCCTTCTACTGAGACAGGGGACTTACGAGCAGTACTTC
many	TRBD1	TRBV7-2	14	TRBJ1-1	CASSLDRGRTEAFF	TGTGCCAGCAGCCTGGACAGGGGGCGGACTGAAGCTTTCTTT
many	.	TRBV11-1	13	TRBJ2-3	CASSFRETDTQYF	TGTGCCAGCAGCTTTCGGGAAACAGATACGCAGTATTTT
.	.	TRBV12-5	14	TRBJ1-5	CASGTTGPGQPQHF	TGTGCTAGTGGTACTACAGGGCCTGGTCAGCCCCAGCATTTT
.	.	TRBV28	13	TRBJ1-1	CASTDGLDTEAFF	TGTGCCAGCACAGACGGTTTGGACACTGAAGCTTTCTTT
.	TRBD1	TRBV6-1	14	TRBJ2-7	CASRKGQNSYEQYF	TGTGCCAGCAGAAAGGGACAGAATAGCTACGAGCAGTACTTC
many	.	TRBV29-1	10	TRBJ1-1	CSVHNTEAFF	TGCAGCGTGCATAACACTGAAGCTTTCTTT
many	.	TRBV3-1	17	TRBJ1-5	CASSQTHRAVKGQPQHF	TGTGCCAGCAGCCAAACCCACAGGGCGGTAAAGGGTCAGCCCCAGCATTTT
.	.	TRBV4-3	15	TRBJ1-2	CASSQGVLGGPGYTF	TGCGCCAGCAGCCAAGGGGTGTTGGGAGGACCTGGCTACACCTTC
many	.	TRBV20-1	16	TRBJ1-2	CSARGGHPVGLYGYTF	TGCAGTGCTAGAGGGGGACACCCCGTAGGACTCTATGGCTACACCTTC
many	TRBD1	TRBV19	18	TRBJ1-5	CASSIGTGGAYSNQPQHF	TGTGCCAGTAGTATTGGGACAGGGGGCGCGTATAGCAATCAGCCCCAGCATTTT
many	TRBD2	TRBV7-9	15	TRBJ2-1	CASSPGLAAYNEQFF	TGTGCCAGCAGCCCGGGACTAGCGGCTTACAATGAGCAGTTCTTC
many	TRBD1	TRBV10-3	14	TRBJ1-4	CAIRSGTGAEKLFF	TGTGCCATCAGATCCGGGACAGGGGCTGAAAAACTGTTTTTT
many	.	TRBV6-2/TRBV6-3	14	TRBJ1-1	CASSLRWSLSEAFF	TGTGCCAGCAGCCTCCGTTGGTCATTATCCGAAGCTTTCTTT
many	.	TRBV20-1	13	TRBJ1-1	CSAPTPGGTEAFF	TGCAGTGCTCCGACCCCGGGGGGGACTGAAGCTTTCTTT
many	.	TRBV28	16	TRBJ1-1	CASSFYGLGSNTEAFF	TGTGCCAGCAGTTTCTACGGACTGGGCTCGAACACTGAAGCTTTCTTT
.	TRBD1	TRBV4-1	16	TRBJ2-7	CASSQEQWGQTTEQYF	TGCGCCAGCAGCCAAGAGCAGTGGGGACAGACAACCGAGCAGTACTTC
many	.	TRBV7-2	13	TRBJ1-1	CASSLDRTTEAFF	TGTGCCAGCAGCTTAGACAGGACTACTGAAGCTTTCTTT
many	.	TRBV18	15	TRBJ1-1	CASSPRGKLNTEAFF	TGTGCCAGCTCACCCCGGGGGAAGTTGAACACTGAAGCTTTCTTT
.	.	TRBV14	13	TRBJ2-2	CASSQDLAGELFF	TGTGCCAGCAGCCAAGATCTGGCCGGGGAGCTGTTTTTT
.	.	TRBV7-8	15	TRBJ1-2	CASSQRSGRVNGYTF	TGTGCCAGCAGCCAAAGGTCCGGCAGGGTTAATGGCTACACCTTC
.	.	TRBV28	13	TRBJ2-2	CASFSIGAGELFF	TGTGCCAGCTTTTCCATTGGGGCCGGGGAGCTGTTTTTT